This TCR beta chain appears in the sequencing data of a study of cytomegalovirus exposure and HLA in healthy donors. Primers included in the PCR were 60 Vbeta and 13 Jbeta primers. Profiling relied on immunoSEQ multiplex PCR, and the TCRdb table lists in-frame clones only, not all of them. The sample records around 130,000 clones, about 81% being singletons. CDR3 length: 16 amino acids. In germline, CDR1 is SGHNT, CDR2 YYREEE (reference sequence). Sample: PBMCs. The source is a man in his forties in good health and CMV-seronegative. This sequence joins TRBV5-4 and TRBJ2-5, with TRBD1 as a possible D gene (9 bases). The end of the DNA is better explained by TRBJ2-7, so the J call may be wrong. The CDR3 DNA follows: TGTGCCAGCAGCCCGGGAGGGGACAGGGCAACCTACGAGCAGTACTTC. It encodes CASSPGGDRATYEQYF.